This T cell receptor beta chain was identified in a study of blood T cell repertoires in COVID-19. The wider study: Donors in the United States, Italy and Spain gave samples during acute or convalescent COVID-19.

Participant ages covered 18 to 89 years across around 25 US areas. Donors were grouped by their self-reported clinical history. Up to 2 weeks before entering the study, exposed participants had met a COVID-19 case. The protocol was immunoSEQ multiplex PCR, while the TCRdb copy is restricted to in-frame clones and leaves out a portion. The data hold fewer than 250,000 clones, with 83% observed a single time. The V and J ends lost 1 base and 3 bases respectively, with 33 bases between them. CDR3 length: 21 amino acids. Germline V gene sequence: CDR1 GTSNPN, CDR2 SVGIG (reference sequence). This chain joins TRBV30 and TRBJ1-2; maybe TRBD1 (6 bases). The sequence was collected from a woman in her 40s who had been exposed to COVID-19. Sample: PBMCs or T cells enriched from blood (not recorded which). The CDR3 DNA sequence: TGTGCCTGGAGTGGAAACAGGGTGATGGGTGGGGTGAGGGGCCTGTACTATGGCTACACCTTC. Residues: CAWSGNRVMGGVRGLYYGYTF.